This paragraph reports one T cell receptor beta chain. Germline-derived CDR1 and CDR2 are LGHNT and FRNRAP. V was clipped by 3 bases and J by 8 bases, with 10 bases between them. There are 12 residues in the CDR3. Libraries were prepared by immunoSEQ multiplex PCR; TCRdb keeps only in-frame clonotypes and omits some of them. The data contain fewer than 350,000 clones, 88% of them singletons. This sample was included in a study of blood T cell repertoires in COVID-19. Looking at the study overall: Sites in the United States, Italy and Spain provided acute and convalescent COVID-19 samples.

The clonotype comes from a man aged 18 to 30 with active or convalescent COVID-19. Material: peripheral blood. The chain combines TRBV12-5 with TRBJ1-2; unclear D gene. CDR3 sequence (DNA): TGTGCTAGTGGTTTAACTTTCGAGGGCTACACCTTC. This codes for CASGLTFEGYTF. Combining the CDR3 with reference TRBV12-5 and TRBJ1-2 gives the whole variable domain DARVTQTPRHKVTEMGQEVTMRCQPILGHNTVFWYRQTMMQGLELLAYFRNRAPLDDSGMPKDRFSAEMPDATLATLKIQPSEPRDSAVYFCASGLTFEGYTFGSGTRLTVV.